This T cell receptor beta chain is drawn from a study of cytomegalovirus exposure and HLA in healthy donors. Whole-study findings and limits: In vitro testing confirmed a few CMV-associated chains as specific for CMV antigens.

This clone showed up just once. The antigen is unknown. The donors were part of the validation cohort, which consisted of under 150 subjects and was separate from the first cohort of 666 subjects. Some clones are missing from TCRdb's copy, which holds only in-frame ones; the method was immunoSEQ multiplex PCR. The sample lists 150,000 to 200,000 clones, around 81% occurring once. The germline gives CDR1 MGHDK, CDR2 SYGVNS. CDR3 length equals 13 residues. The V end lost 10 bases, the J end lost 5 bases, and 17 bases lay between the germline ends. The sequence came from a man aged 25-45 years in good health and CMV-seropositive. This sequence joins TRBV25-1 and TRBJ2-5; possible D gene TRBD2, 7 bases. Sequenced: PBMCs. The CDR3 here is CATKGGAPETQYF. CDR3 coding DNA: TGTGCCACTAAGGGGGGGGCCCCGGAGACCCAGTACTTC.